This passage covers 2 T cell receptor beta chains from one sample sequenced in a study of CD8+ T cells in alopecia areata. Extracted RNA was reverse transcribed, and the resulting cDNA served as sequencing template. Measured with immunoSEQ multiplex PCR; TCRdb has only the in-frame clones, and not every one. The sample has roughly 20,000 clones, roughly 62% seen once; the top ten hold roughly 4.3%. Once sorted, CD4+ cells from roughly 5 patients yielded CD25+CD127- cells. Sequencing input: CD4+ Tregs sorted from blood. The receptors derive from a human donor with alopecia areata.

This clone was counted a few times. The CDR3 DNA is TGTGCCAGCTCACCATTGCGGGACACCGGGGAGCTGTTTTTT. Translation: CASSPLRDTGELFF. The chain couples TRBV18 to TRBJ2-2; TRBD2 might be the D (5 bases). CDR3 length: 14 residues. Germline loops: CDR1 KGHSH, CDR2 LQKENI. V lost 2 bases and J lost 3, with 7 bases in between. The full variable domain, rest sourced from reference TRBV18 and TRBJ2-2, is NAGVMQNPRHLVRRRGQEARLRCSPMKGHSHVYWYRQLPEEGLKFMVYLQKENIIDESGMPKERFSAEFPKEGPSILRIQQVVRGDSAAYFCASSPLRDTGELFFGEGSRLTVL.

The chain couples TRBV30 to TRBJ2-1; D is possibly TRBD1 or TRBD2 (6 bases each). This CDR3 is built from 12 residues. Trimming left V 3 bases short and J 6 bases short, with 9 bases between. Germline V CDR1 and CDR2: GTSNPN, SVGIG (reference sequence). The CDR3 nucleotides read TGTGCCTGGAGAGGAGGGGGCAATGAGCAGTTCTTC. It is translated as CAWRGGGNEQFF.